The next 28 T cell receptor beta chains were all read from a single sample in a study of glioma-infiltrating T cells after dendritic cell vaccination. Clones were read by immunoSEQ multiplex PCR, and TCRdb kept only the in-frame ones, dropping some. The repertoire holds some 70,000 clones, with 81% as singletons. The material was blood, obtained before dendritic cell vaccination. These TCRs come from a human donor with glioblastoma.

The V gene is TRBV7-2, the J gene TRBJ2-7; D not resolved. The CDR3 length is 14 residues. The V and J ends lost 2 bases and 1 base respectively, with 9 bases between them. CDR1 SGHTA and CDR2 FQGNSA come from the germline V gene. The CDR3 DNA reads TGTGCCAGCAGCTTATCAGTACCATCCTACGAGCAGTACTTC. It translates to CASSLSVPSYEQYF. Drawing the rest from reference TRBV7-2 and TRBJ2-7, the complete variable domain is GAGVSQSPSNKVTEKGKDVELRCDPISGHTALYWYRQSLGQGLEFLIYFQGNSAPDKSGLPSDRFSAERTGGSVSTLTIQRTQQEDSAVYLCASSLSVPSYEQYFGPGTRLTVT.

This clone was seen only a few times. The chain carries TRBV19 and TRBJ1-1; the D is unclear. CDR1 is LNHDA and CDR2 is SQIVND in the germline V gene (reference sequence). This CDR3 spans 11 amino acids. Trimming stripped 3 bases from V and 9 bases from J, with 8 bases between. CDR3 protein: CASSIRRKAFF. In DNA form, the CDR3 reads TGTGCCAGTAGTATTAGGAGAAAAGCTTTCTTT.

The chain is built from TRBV29-1 and TRBJ1-2; possible D gene TRBD1, 5 bases. Germline V gene sequence: CDR1 SQVTM, CDR2 ANQGSEA. V lost 0 bases and J 4 bases, leaving 12 bases between the germline ends. The CDR3 consists of 14 residues. CDR3 sequence: CSVEEVPGPYGYTF. The CDR3 bases are TGCAGCGTTGAAGAGGTACCAGGGCCCTATGGCTACACCTTC.

The chain recombines TRBV7-6 with TRBJ1-3; D unresolved. The germline gives CDR1 SGHVS, CDR2 FNYEAQ. This CDR3 region has 13 residues. The V and J ends lost 5 bases and 0 bases respectively, with 5 bases between them. CDR3 in DNA: TGTGCCAGCAGCCCGAGCTCTGGAAACACCATATATTTT. This sequence encodes CASSPSSGNTIYF.

This chain joins TRBV10-3 and TRBJ1-3; 10 bases match TRBD1. Trimming cost V 4 bases and J 0 bases; bases outside gene matches: 3. The germline CDR1 and CDR2 sequences are ENHRY and SYGVKD. The CDR3 length is 16 residues. The CDR3 spells CAISGRQGASGNTIYF. The CDR3 region has the DNA TGTGCCATCAGTGGGAGACAGGGGGCCTCTGGAAACACCATATATTTT.

This chain joins TRBV10-3 and TRBJ2-2; weak D call: TRBD1 (6 bases). The CDR3 runs to 15 residues. Germline V gene lookup returns CDR1 ENHRY and CDR2 SYGVKD. V lost 2 bases to trimming and J lost 0 bases, with 7 bases between them. CDR3 region: CAISENRANTGELFF. Written as DNA, the CDR3 is TGTGCCATCAGTGAGAACAGGGCGAACACCGGGGAGCTGTTTTTT.

The chain employs TRBV7-2 and TRBJ2-5; 8 positions agree with TRBD2. The germline V gene has CDR1 SGHTA and CDR2 FQGNSA. This CDR3 is built from 15 residues. Trimming at V came to 1 base and at J to 5 bases, leaving 6 bases not matched to a gene. The CDR3 protein is CASSLGTSNSETQYF. In DNA form, the CDR3 reads TGTGCCAGCAGCTTAGGGACTAGCAATTCGGAGACCCAGTACTTC. Supplemented by reference TRBV7-2 and TRBJ2-5, the full variable domain reads GAGVSQSPSNKVTEKGKDVELRCDPISGHTALYWYRQSLGQGLEFLIYFQGNSAPDKSGLPSDRFSAERTGGSVSTLTIQRTQQEDSAVYLCASSLGTSNSETQYFGPGTRLLVL.

V and J are TRBV5-6 and TRBJ2-7; TRBD1 might be the D (6 bases). The V and J ends lost 2 bases and 0 bases respectively, with 9 bases between them. Germline V CDR1 and CDR2: SGHDT, YYEEEE. The CDR3 totals 14 residues. The CDR3 region is CASSFGQSSYEQYF. CDR3 in DNA: TGTGCCAGCAGCTTTGGACAGAGCTCCTACGAGCAGTACTTC.

The rearrangement uses TRBV19 and TRBJ1-1; unclear D gene. The V end was cut by 5 bases, the J end by 0 bases, with 4 bases between. CDR1 and CDR2 from the germline V gene are LNHDA and SQIVND (reference sequence). This CDR3 comprises 12 residues. CDR3 sequence reads: CASSAMNTEAFF. The CDR3 DNA is TGTGCCAGTAGTGCGATGAACACTGAAGCTTTCTTT.

The chain uses TRBV18 and TRBJ1-1, with 10 bases matching TRBD1. The CDR3 contains 15 residues. Germline V gene lookup returns CDR1 KGHSH and CDR2 LQKENI. The V segment lost 5 bases and the J segment 5 bases; nucleotides outside the gene matches: 8. CDR3 bases: TGTGCCAGCTCAACTACCGGGACAGGGGATACTGAAGCTTTCTTT. It specifies CASSTTGTGDTEAFF.

The chain links TRBV2 to TRBJ1-6, with D perhaps TRBD1 (6 bases). This CDR3 region has 16 residues. Germline lookup yields CDR1 SNHLY and CDR2 FYNNEI. The V gene lost 6 bases and the J gene lost 7 bases, with 19 bases spanning the gap. This CDR3 is CASRLAQQGWNSPLHF. In DNA, the CDR3 is TGTGCCAGCAGGTTGGCTCAACAGGGTTGGAATTCACCCCTCCACTTT.

The genes are TRBV15 and TRBJ1-1; the D gene is possibly TRBD1 (6 bases). Germline loops: CDR1 LNHNV, CDR2 YYDKDF (reference sequence). Trimming stripped 0 bases from V and 5 bases from J, with 13 bases between. The CDR3 totals 15 residues. Here the CDR3 reads CATSREPYRVTEAFF. CDR3 DNA: TGTGCCACCAGCAGAGAGCCATACAGGGTTACTGAAGCTTTCTTT.

This sequence joins TRBV7-6 and TRBJ2-7, with TRBD1 identical over 7 bases. The germline V gene encodes CDR1 SGHVS and CDR2 FNYEAQ. The CDR3 is made up of 14 amino acids. Trimming cost V 5 bases and J 5 bases; bases outside gene matches: 9. The CDR3 sequence: CASSLDTGAHEQYF. The CDR3 DNA sequence: TGTGCCAGCAGCCTGGACACAGGGGCCCACGAGCAGTACTTC.

The V gene is TRBV6-1, the J gene TRBJ1-1; 7 bases line up with TRBD1. The CDR3 sequence is 13 residues long. From germline, CDR1 is MNHNS and CDR2 SASEGT. V dropped 4 bases and J dropped 4; count of bases not matched to a gene: 3. In DNA, the CDR3 is TGTGCCAGCAGTGCCCGGGACAGCACTGAAGCTTTCTTT. It codes for CASSARDSTEAFF.

This clone occurred once. V is TRBV6-5 and J is TRBJ1-1, with 7 bases matching TRBD1. Losses at the gene ends were 6 bases for V and 5 bases for J; bases not matched to a gene: 12. The CDR3 contains 15 residues. Per germline, CDR1 MNHEY and CDR2 SVGAGI. CDR3 DNA sequence: TGTGCCAGCAGCTCCTTGACAGGGCTAAGGACTGAAGCTTTCTTT. As protein: CASSSLTGLRTEAFF.

This chain connects TRBV7-3 to TRBJ2-1; D may be TRBD1 (5 bases). Germline V CDR1 and CDR2: SGHTA, FQGTGA. The CDR3 is 14 residues long. V lost 1 base and J lost 5, with 9 bases in between. CDR3 sequence reads: CASSLNKGDNEQFF. The CDR3 DNA reads TGTGCCAGCAGCTTAAATAAAGGGGACAATGAGCAGTTCTTC.

The chain combines TRBV10-3 with TRBJ1-1, with D tentatively TRBD1 (5 bases). Germline CDR1 is ENHRY and CDR2 is SYGVKD. Trimming cost V 0 bases and J 4 bases, with 15 bases left between them. This CDR3 is built from 16 residues. The chain's CDR3 is CAISESHWGESTEAFF. CDR3 sequence (DNA): TGTGCCATCAGTGAGTCTCATTGGGGGGAGAGCACTGAAGCTTTCTTT.

This sequence joins TRBV5-1 and TRBJ1-3; D gene ambiguous. Germline V gene lookup returns CDR1 SGHRS and CDR2 YFSETQ. The CDR3 spans 12 residues. Between the trimmed V and J ends, which lost 4 bases and 8 bases, there was a span of 10 bases. CDR3 protein: CASSQEGYTIYF. The CDR3 coding sequence is TGCGCCAGCAGCCAGGAGGGATACACCATATATTTT. The variable domain in full, completed from reference TRBV5-1 and TRBJ1-3, reads KAGVTQTPRYLIKTRGQQVTLSCSPISGHRSVSWYQQTPGQGLQFLFEYFSETQRNKGNFPGRFSGRQFSNSRSEMNVSTLELGDSALYLCASSQEGYTIYFGEGSWLTVV.

The chain uses TRBV30 and TRBJ1-2; 7 bases line up with TRBD1. V dropped 3 bases and J dropped 6; count of bases not matched to a gene: 13. CDR1 GTSNPN and CDR2 SVGIG come from the germline V gene (reference sequence). The CDR3 has 15 amino acids. CDR3 nucleotide sequence: TGTGCCTGGAGGGGGATCTCCGACAGGGTGAATGGCTACACCTTC. This gives the protein CAWRGISDRVNGYTF. Variable domain in full (rest from reference TRBV30 and TRBJ1-2): SQTIHQWPATLVQPVGSPLSLECTVEGTSNPNLYWYRQAAGRGLQLLFYSVGIGQISSEVPQNLSASRPQDRQFILSSKKLLLSDSGFYLCAWRGISDRVNGYTFGSGTRLTVV.

The chain uses TRBV13 and TRBJ2-7; possible D gene TRBD1, 5 bases. The CDR3 is 14 residues long. Trimming pared 6 bases from V and 0 bases from J, leaving 12 bases between. The germline V gene encodes CDR1 PRHDT and CDR2 FYEKMQ (reference sequence). CDR3 sequence reads: CASSSRAYSYEQYF. DNA for the CDR3: TGTGCCAGCAGTTCCAGGGCCTACTCCTACGAGCAGTACTTC.

The genes are TRBV6-1 and TRBJ2-1, with a tentative D call TRBD1 (6 bases). This CDR3 has 15 amino acids. Trimming cost V 5 bases and J 3 bases, with 14 bases left between them. Germline lookup yields CDR1 MNHNS and CDR2 SASEGT. CDR3 coding DNA: TGTGCCAGCAGTCCGGCAGGGGCCAGCTACAATGAGCAGTTCTTC. Translating gives CASSPAGASYNEQFF.

The rearrangement joins TRBV6-1 to TRBJ2-1; possible D gene TRBD1, 5 bases. Germline lookup yields CDR1 MNHNS and CDR2 SASEGT. The V end lost 1 base, the J end lost 0 bases, and 7 bases lay between the germline ends. This CDR3 has 15 residues. CDR3 sequence reads: CASSEGQGSYNEQFF. CDR3 DNA: TGTGCCAGCAGTGAAGGGCAGGGCTCCTACAATGAGCAGTTCTTC.

The chain employs TRBV9 and TRBJ1-5, with unresolved D. The CDR3 length is 14 residues. Trimming stripped 2 bases from V and 6 bases from J, with 12 bases between. Germline V CDR1 and CDR2: SGDLS, YYNGEE. Written as DNA, the CDR3 is TGTGCCAGCAGCGTTTGGCAGGAGGGTCAGCCCCAGCATTTT. It codes for CASSVWQEGQPQHF.

The chain is built from TRBV2 and TRBJ1-1; D is unclear. There are 10 residues in the CDR3. Between the trimmed V and J ends, which lost 4 bases and 8 bases, there was a span of 5 bases. Germline loops: CDR1 SNHLY, CDR2 FYNNEI. The CDR3 DNA reads as TGTGCCAGCAGTGTCGGGGAAGCTTTCTTT. It specifies CASSVGEAFF.

V usage is TRBV9 and J usage is TRBJ1-2; a weak D match, TRBD1 (6 bases). The V end was cut by 3 bases, the J end by 8 bases, with 17 bases between. Germline V gene lookup returns CDR1 SGDLS and CDR2 YYNGEE. The CDR3 has 14 amino acids. CDR3 bases: TGTGCCAGCAGCGCATTTCCTGGGGGGGGCGGCTACACCTTC. Its translation: CASSAFPGGGGYTF.

The chain carries TRBV19 and TRBJ2-5, with a possible D match to TRBD2 (5 bases). V shed 9 bases and J shed 4 bases, with 21 bases lying between them. The CDR3 runs 15 residues. Germline V CDR1 and CDR2: LNHDA, SQIVND (reference sequence). For the CDR3, the DNA is TGTGCCAGCGCCCCCTCTCGGGTCCGGGGAGAGACCCAGTACTTC. This sequence encodes CASAPSRVRGETQYF.

The gene calls are TRBV11-2 and TRBJ2-1; tentatively, D is TRBD2 (7 bases). Germline assignment: CDR1 SGHAT and CDR2 FQNNGV. With 1 base removed from V and 4 bases from J, the gap between germline ends came to 11 bases. This CDR3 spans 15 amino acids. The CDR3 spells CASSLAGGEYNEQFF. Written as DNA, the CDR3 is TGTGCCAGCAGCTTAGCGGGGGGCGAATACAATGAGCAGTTCTTC.

The rearrangement links TRBV5-1 to TRBJ2-1; unclear D gene. Germline loops: CDR1 SGHRS, CDR2 YFSETQ. V shed 1 base and J shed 3 bases, with 8 bases lying between them. The CDR3 spans 14 residues. The CDR3 DNA follows: TGCGCCAGCAGCTTGATCCCTAACTACAATGAGCAGTTCTTC. Encoded protein: CASSLIPNYNEQFF.